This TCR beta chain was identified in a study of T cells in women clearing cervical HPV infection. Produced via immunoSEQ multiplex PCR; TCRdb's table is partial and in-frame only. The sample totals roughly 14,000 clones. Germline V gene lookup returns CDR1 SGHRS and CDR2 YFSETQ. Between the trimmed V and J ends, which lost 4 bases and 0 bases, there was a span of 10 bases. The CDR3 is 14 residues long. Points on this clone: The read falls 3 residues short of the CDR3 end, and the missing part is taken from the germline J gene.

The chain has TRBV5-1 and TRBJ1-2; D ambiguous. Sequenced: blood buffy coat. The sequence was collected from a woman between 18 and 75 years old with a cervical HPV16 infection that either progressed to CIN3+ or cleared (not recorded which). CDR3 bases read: TGCGCCAGCAGCACCATAGACTCTAACTATGGC. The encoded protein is CASSTIDSNYG. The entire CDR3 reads CASSTIDSNYGYTF.